This entry features one T cell receptor (beta chain) sequence. Its antigen is as yet unknown. V was pared by 5 bases and J by 0 bases, with 4 bases of the junction left unmatched. This CDR3 comprises 14 residues. Germline V gene lookup returns CDR1 SGHVS and CDR2 FQNEAQ. The source of the sample is a study of T cell responses to AZD1222 COVID-19 vaccine. Study-wide findings and caveats: Donors, mostly white British, included more females; clonal diversity was possibly underestimated.

The repertoire was sequenced with immunoSEQ multiplex PCR; TCRdb's copy has only in-frame clones and lacks some. The table includes about 62,000 clones, about 90% detected once. The sample consisted of peripheral blood, taken on day 0 of AZD1222 vaccination. The TCR was taken from an adult in good health. The chain links TRBV7-8 to TRBJ2-7, with TRBD1 matching over 7 bases. CDR3 in DNA: TGTGCCAGCAGCGCCCGGGACAGCTCCTACGAGCAGTACTTC. This gives the protein CASSARDSSYEQYF.